A single sample is the source of the 6 T cell receptor beta chains below, sequenced in a study of T cells in Graves' hyperthyroidism and ophthalmopathy. RNA transcripts served as the template for amplifying TCR beta CDR3 regions. HTBI primers drove first-round RT-PCR of the TCR CDR3. Each CDR3 protein is one row after TCRdb ran MiXCR on the multiplex PCR reads. The sample contains about 500,000 distinct CDR3 sequences, about a sixth of which appear only once. Sequencing used blood. The receptors stem from a woman between 18 and 29 years old with Graves' ophthalmopathy.

The J gene is TRBJ2-6, the V gene TRBV20-1, with a tentative D call TRBD2 (5 bases). V gave up 3 bases and J gave up 3 bases, with 15 bases separating them. The CDR3 has 16 amino acids. Germline assignment: CDR1 DFQATT and CDR2 SNEGSKA (reference sequence). The CDR3 DNA follows: TGCAGTGCTAGTTCCGGGCAGAGGGTTGGGGCCAACGTCCTGACTTTC. This translates into CSASSGQRVGANVLTF.

This clonotype showed up just a few times. CDR3 region: CASRKWDRGSNQPQHF. CDR3 nucleotide sequence: TGTGCCAGTAGAAAATGGGACAGGGGCTCAAATCAGCCCCAGCATTTT. J is TRBJ1-5 and V is TRBV19, with 10 bases that match TRBD1. CDR1 and CDR2 (germline): LNHDA, SQIVND (reference sequence). The CDR3 is 16 residues long. V lost 6 bases, J lost 4 bases, and 9 bases stayed unmatched.

This clonotype was counted ten times or more. This chain joins TRBV9 and TRBJ2-1; D is unresolved. The CDR3 runs 17 residues. Per the germline V gene, CDR1 is SGDLS and CDR2 is YYNGEE. V was trimmed by 3 bases and J by 0 bases, leaving 16 bases between them. The CDR3: CASSAETGFNSYNEQFF. The CDR3 DNA sequence: TGTGCCAGCAGCGCCGAGACTGGATTTAACTCCTACAATGAGCAGTTCTTC.

The chain employs TRBV3-1 and TRBJ2-5, with 8 bases matching TRBD2. This CDR3 contains 18 residues. Germline lookup yields CDR1 LGHDT and CDR2 YNNKEL (reference sequence). Trimming removed 0 bases from V and 1 base from J; junction bases left unmatched: 10. The CDR3: CASSQDGYVAGGQETQYF. The CDR3, as DNA: TGTGCCAGCAGCCAAGATGGCTACGTGGCGGGGGGCCAAGAGACCCAGTACTTC.

The chain links TRBV4-1 to TRBJ1-1; possible D gene TRBD1, 5 bases. The V and J ends lost 1 base and 0 bases respectively, with 9 bases between them. Germline CDR1 and CDR2: MGHRA and YSYEKL. The CDR3 totals 15 residues. The CDR3 DNA sequence: TGCGCCAGCAGCCAAGCCCTACAGGTGAACACTGAAGCTTTCTTT. Translation: CASSQALQVNTEAFF.

This clonotype showed up many times. The rearrangement links TRBV10-1 to TRBJ1-1, with D perhaps TRBD1 (5 bases). The germline V gene encodes CDR1 WNHNN and CDR2 SYGVQD (reference sequence). The CDR3 sequence is 13 residues long. Trimming stripped 6 bases from V and 5 bases from J, with 13 bases between. The CDR3 reads CASSEGWNTEAFF. In DNA form, the CDR3 reads TGCGCCAGCAGCGAGGGGTGGAATACTGAAGCTTTCTTT.